The 21 T cell receptor beta chains listed next were all sequenced from one sample in a study of blood T cell repertoires in COVID-19. The protocol was immunoSEQ multiplex PCR, while the TCRdb copy is restricted to in-frame clones and leaves out a portion. Among 80,000 to 100,000 clones listed, 87% were seen once. Sequencing used peripheral blood. The receptors shown here come from a man between 65 and 85 years old with acute or convalescent COVID-19.

This chain uses TRBV7-9 with TRBJ1-2; D is unclear. This CDR3 has 13 amino acids. CDR1 and CDR2 (germline): SEHNR, FQNEAQ (reference sequence). V lost 3 bases and J lost 4, with 9 bases in between. The CDR3: CASSLATPYGYTF. The CDR3 coding sequence is TGTGCCAGCAGCTTGGCCACCCCCTATGGCTACACCTTC.

The V gene is TRBV6-5, the J gene TRBJ1-2, with a tentative D call TRBD1 (5 bases). From germline, CDR1 is MNHEY and CDR2 SVGAGI. The CDR3 consists of 12 residues. Trimming took off 5 bases at V and 6 bases at J, with 10 bases between the two ends. CDR3 DNA: TGTGCCAGCAGTAAGGGGTTCGATGGCTACACCTTC. Translation gives CASSKGFDGYTF.

The rearrangement links TRBV27 to TRBJ2-1; D unresolved. Trimming cost V 3 bases and J 0 bases, with 12 bases left between them. The CDR3 is 16 amino acids. Germline CDR1 MNHEY, CDR2 SMNVEV (reference sequence). This CDR3 reads CASSFLERISYNEQFF. In DNA form, the CDR3 reads TGTGCCAGCAGTTTCTTGGAGCGAATCTCCTACAATGAGCAGTTCTTC.

V usage is TRBV19 and J usage is TRBJ1-1, with a tentative D call TRBD1 (5 bases). The ends were cut back, 6 bases at V and 2 bases at J, with 13 bases in the middle. Germline CDR1 is LNHDA and CDR2 is SQIVND (reference sequence). The CDR3 loop spans 14 amino acids. This CDR3 reads CASRDTPVNTEAFF. CDR3 nucleotide sequence: TGTGCCAGTAGGGACACCCCGGTTAACACTGAAGCTTTCTTT. Using reference TRBV19 and TRBJ1-1 for the parts outside the CDR3, the full variable domain is DGGITQSPKYLFRKEGQNVTLSCEQNLNHDAMYWYRQDPGQGLRLIYYSQIVNDFQKGDIAEGYSVSREKKESFPLTVTSAQKNPTAFYLCASRDTPVNTEAFFGQGTRLTVV.

The chain combines TRBV2 with TRBJ1-5, with D uncertain. The germline gives CDR1 SNHLY, CDR2 FYNNEI. The V gene lost 3 bases and the J gene lost 6 bases, with 9 bases spanning the gap. CDR3 length equals 13 residues. The CDR3 protein is CASSDRKPQPQHF. CDR3 nucleotides: TGTGCCAGCAGTGACCGAAAGCCTCAGCCCCAGCATTTT. Based on the CDR3 plus reference TRBV2 and TRBJ1-5, the full variable domain is EPEVTQTPSHQVTQMGQEVILRCVPISNHLYFYWYRQILGQKVEFLVSFYNNEISEKSEIFDDQFSVERPDGSNFTLKIRSTKLEDSAMYFCASSDRKPQPQHFGDGTRLSIL.

This clone has a single count. The rearrangement joins TRBV28 to TRBJ1-5; 8 bases map to TRBD1. Germline assignment: CDR1 MDHEN and CDR2 SYDVKM. V lost 2 bases, J lost 6 bases, and 6 bases stayed unmatched. The CDR3 has 15 amino acids. The CDR3 DNA follows: TGTGCCAGCAGTTTAGCAGGGGGCGCCTTTCAGCCCCAGCATTTT. It codes for CASSLAGGAFQPQHF.

This chain links TRBV6-5 with TRBJ1-1; 8 nucleotides match TRBD1. The germline V gene has CDR1 MNHEY and CDR2 SVGAGI. V shed 6 bases and J 0 bases; nucleotides not matched to a gene: 3. The CDR3 spans 14 residues. The CDR3 here is CASRPTGVNTEAFF. CDR3 sequence (DNA): TGTGCCAGCAGACCGACAGGGGTGAACACTGAAGCTTTCTTT.

The chain links TRBV6-1 to TRBJ2-3; 11 nucleotides agree with TRBD2. With V trimmed by 4 bases and J by 3 bases, 9 bases remained unmatched. CDR1 MNHNS and CDR2 SASEGT come from the germline V gene. The CDR3 contains 17 residues. The CDR3 coding sequence is TGTGCCAGCAGTGCAAGAACTAGCGGGGGTCAAACAGATACGCAGTATTTT. Translating gives CASSARTSGGQTDTQYF.

The chain recombines TRBV24-1 with TRBJ2-5; no reliable D call. Trimming stripped 3 bases from V and 0 bases from J, with 4 bases between. The V gene's germline CDR1 is KGHDR and CDR2 SFDVKD. The CDR3 length is 13 residues. The CDR3 protein is CATSDDYQETQYF. Written as DNA, the CDR3 is TGTGCCACCAGTGATGACTACCAAGAGACCCAGTACTTC.

The V and J genes are TRBV2 and TRBJ1-6; 10 bases are shared with TRBD1. The ends lost 4 bases at V and 9 bases at J; junction bases unmatched: 3. Germline-derived CDR1 and CDR2 are SNHLY and FYNNEI. The CDR3 runs to 14 residues. The CDR3 DNA reads TGTGCCAGCAGTGCCCGGGACAGGGGTTCACCCCTCCACTTT. This encodes CASSARDRGSPLHF.

This rearrangement joins TRBV4-1 to TRBJ2-2; D is perhaps TRBD1 (5 bases). CDR3 size: 17 residues. CDR1 MGHRA and CDR2 YSYEKL come from the germline V gene. Deletions cut 0 bases from V and 2 bases from J, with 13 bases between. For the CDR3, the DNA is TGCGCCAGCAGCCAAGACAATTGGCAGGGTAACACCGGGGAGCTGTTTTTT. Translation gives CASSQDNWQGNTGELFF.

This clone appeared a single time. This rearrangement joins TRBV15 to TRBJ2-5, with no clear D. Trimming removed 0 bases from V and 5 bases from J, with 4 bases in between. The germline gives CDR1 LNHNV, CDR2 YYDKDF (reference sequence). There are 12 residues in the CDR3. The CDR3 region is CATSRDRETQYF. CDR3 bases: TGTGCCACCAGCAGAGATCGGGAGACCCAGTACTTC.

V gene TRBV6-1 combines with J gene TRBJ1-6; perhaps TRBD1 as D (5 bases). In germline, CDR1 is MNHNS, CDR2 SASEGT. This CDR3 is built from 19 residues. Trimming removed 0 bases from V and 0 bases from J, with 15 bases in between. CDR3 DNA sequence: TGTGCCAGCAGTGAAGCGGCGTTATACAGGAGCTCCTATAATTCACCCCTCCACTTT. This gives the protein CASSEAALYRSSYNSPLHF.

This clone was seen a single time. V usage is TRBV28 and J usage is TRBJ1-2; possible D gene TRBD1, 5 bases. From germline, CDR1 is MDHEN and CDR2 SYDVKM. Trimming left V 7 bases short and J 2 bases short, with 17 bases between. The CDR3 runs to 15 residues. CDR3 nucleotides: TGTGCCAGCATCTTCGGGGGATCAAGGAACTATGGCTACACCTTC. Its translation is CASIFGGSRNYGYTF.

The chain employs TRBV6-5 and TRBJ2-7; D gene uncertain. The germline V and J ends were trimmed by 7 bases and 6 bases, with 19 bases remaining between them. The germline V gene encodes CDR1 MNHEY and CDR2 SVGAGI. The CDR3 has 14 amino acids. The CDR3 sequence is CASTPGAGTGEQYV. CDR3 sequence (DNA): TGTGCCAGCACTCCCGGAGCCGGTACGGGCGAGCAGTACGTC.

This clone was counted a few times. This chain connects TRBV19 to TRBJ2-7; 7 bases fit TRBD1. The germline V gene encodes CDR1 LNHDA and CDR2 SQIVND (reference sequence). The CDR3 consists of 13 residues. V lost 5 bases, J lost 4 bases, and 5 bases stayed unmatched. In nucleotides, the CDR3 is TGTGCCAGTAGTCTTCGACAGGGATACGAGCAGTACGTC. This codes for CASSLRQGYEQYV.

The rearrangement joins TRBV5-4 to TRBJ1-6; 11 nucleotides align to TRBD1. This CDR3 has 15 amino acids. J was trimmed by 7 bases and V by 4 bases; bases with no gene match: 4. Germline lookup yields CDR1 SGHNT and CDR2 YYREEE (reference sequence). CDR3 residues: CASSAGQGANSPLHF. The CDR3 DNA reads as TGTGCCAGCAGCGCAGGACAGGGGGCCAATTCACCCCTCCACTTT.

The chain combines TRBV7-2 with TRBJ1-2, with D tentatively TRBD1 (6 bases). Germline V CDR1 and CDR2: SGHTA, FQGNSA. Trimming pared 1 base from V and 2 bases from J, leaving 20 bases between. CDR3 size: 18 residues. This CDR3 reads CASSLGLGGGGRNYGYTF. For the CDR3, the DNA is TGTGCCAGCAGCTTAGGACTAGGAGGCGGGGGGCGAAACTATGGCTACACCTTC.

This chain uses TRBV6-5 with TRBJ1-2; 10 bases fit TRBD1. The length of the CDR3 is 16 residues. The junction had 7 bases not matched to a gene; V was cut back by 0 bases and J by 6 bases. From germline, CDR1 is MNHEY and CDR2 SVGAGI. The CDR3 reads CASSYSIPGQGHGYTF. The CDR3 nucleotides read TGTGCCAGCAGTTACTCTATCCCGGGACAGGGGCATGGCTACACCTTC.

This chain links TRBV6-5 with TRBJ2-1; 8 bases align to TRBD1. Germline-derived CDR1 and CDR2 are MNHEY and SVGAGI. The CDR3 sequence is 15 residues long. Trimming took 6 bases from V and 0 from J; bases not matched to a gene: 4. CDR3 loop: CASRSTGGSYNEQFF. Here the CDR3 DNA reads TGTGCCAGCAGATCTACAGGGGGCTCCTACAATGAGCAGTTCTTC.

CDR3 DNA: TGTGCCAGCAGCTTCCACCGACTGACAGGGGCTAACTATGGCTACACCTTC. Translated: CASSFHRLTGANYGYTF. The rearrangement joins TRBV7-9 to TRBJ1-2; 8 bases agree with TRBD1. Germline CDR1 and CDR2: SEHNR and FQNEAQ (reference sequence). CDR3 size: 17 residues. J lost 0 bases, V lost 3 bases, and 9 bases had no gene match.